The 31 T cell receptor beta chains presented below share a single source sample, sequenced in a study of Ad26.COV2.S vaccination and SARS-CoV-2 variants. Assay: immunoSEQ multiplex PCR; the TCRdb copy retains only in-frame clones and omits some. This repertoire shows 250,000 or so clones, roughly 87% found once; its top ten account for nearly 3%. The treatment: some 19 received Ad26.COV2.S at low or high dose, single or two shots; 5 received placebo; per-sample allocation not given. Specimen acquisition occurred on day 63 following the initial vaccine or placebo injection. The specimen comprised peripheral blood, sampled in a trial of Ad26.COV2.S vaccine versus placebo. All receptors derive from a person between 18 and 65 years old who received the Ad26.COV2.S COVID-19 vaccine or a placebo.

In nucleotides, the CDR3 is TGTGCCAGCAGCTTAAATCCGACAGGATCCTACAATGAGCAGTTCTTC. Translation: CASSLNPTGSYNEQFF. The rearrangement joins TRBV7-9 to TRBJ2-1; TRBD1 might be the D (6 bases). V shed 2 bases and J shed 1 base, with 12 bases lying between them. Germline assignment: CDR1 SEHNR and CDR2 FQNEAQ (reference sequence). The CDR3 contains 16 residues.

The V call is TRBV4-3, the J call TRBJ2-1; no firm D call. In germline, CDR1 is LGHNA, CDR2 YSLEER. This CDR3 has 15 amino acids. Trimming stripped 4 bases from V and 5 bases from J, with 15 bases between. CDR3 coding DNA: TGCGCCAGCAGCCGTGGACGGTCTGGGGACAATGAGCAGTTCTTC. It encodes CASSRGRSGDNEQFF.

This chain uses TRBV7-9 with TRBJ2-2; no clear D. CDR3 length: 13 residues. Trimming took 1 base from V and 8 from J, leaving 8 bases between them. Germline CDR1 SEHNR, CDR2 FQNEAQ (reference sequence). The CDR3 DNA sequence: TGTGCCAGCAGCTTAGAGTTTCTAGGGGAGCTGTTTTTT. Translating it yields CASSLEFLGELFF.

The chain links TRBV11-2 to TRBJ1-3; D ambiguous. In germline, CDR1 is SGHAT, CDR2 FQNNGV. Trimming took 4 bases from V and 4 from J, leaving 11 bases between them. This CDR3 has 14 residues. This chain's CDR3 is CASSSSPTGNTIYF. In DNA form, the CDR3 reads TGTGCCAGCAGCTCTAGCCCGACAGGAAACACCATATATTTT.

This clone was counted a few times. The CDR3 nucleotides read TGTGCCAGCAGGTACGGAGGGTTGAGGGACAATCAGCCCCAGCATTTT. As protein: CASRYGGLRDNQPQHF. V and J are TRBV6-2 or TRBV6-3 and TRBJ1-5; D gene unclear. The ends were cut back, 6 bases at V and 3 bases at J, with 18 bases in the middle. In germline, CDR1 is MNHEY, CDR2 SVGEGT. CDR3 size: 16 residues.

The genes are TRBV27 and TRBJ1-5; D might be TRBD1 (6 bases). The V and J ends lost 0 bases and 7 bases respectively, with 16 bases between them. The CDR3 loop spans 16 amino acids. The V gene's germline CDR1 is MNHEY and CDR2 SMNVEV (reference sequence). The CDR3 DNA is TGTGCCAGCAGTTTATCGGGTTTCCTAGGGGGGCAGCCCCAGCATTTT. It is translated as CASSLSGFLGGQPQHF.

V usage is TRBV5-4 and J usage is TRBJ2-5; 7 nucleotides agree with TRBD2. CDR1 and CDR2 (germline): SGHNT, YYREEE (reference sequence). V lost 0 bases and J lost 4; bases outside the gene matches: 6. There are 15 residues in the CDR3. CDR3 nucleotides: TGTGCCAGCAGCTTGGAGTTAGTAGCGGGAGAGACCCAGTACTTC. Amino acids: CASSLELVAGETQYF.

This clone was seen a handful of times. This chain uses TRBV5-4 with TRBJ1-1; D is uncertain. The germline V gene has CDR1 SGHNT and CDR2 YYREEE (reference sequence). The CDR3 loop spans 13 amino acids. Trimming cost V 2 bases and J 0 bases, with 5 bases left between them. The CDR3 here is CASSFNMNTEAFF. The DNA of the CDR3 is TGTGCCAGCAGCTTTAACATGAACACTGAAGCTTTCTTT.

The V call is TRBV30, the J call TRBJ2-2; 7 positions agree with TRBD1. In germline, CDR1 is GTSNPN, CDR2 SVGIG (reference sequence). The trim removed 4 bases at V and 5 bases at J, leaving 4 bases unmatched. The CDR3 is 13 residues long. Here the CDR3 reads CAWIPTGTGELFF. In DNA form, the CDR3 reads TGTGCCTGGATCCCGACAGGGACCGGGGAGCTGTTTTTT.

This clone was found once. The CDR3 nucleotides are TGTGCCAGTAGTTTTTACACTAGCGGGAGGGTACAGCAGTACGTC. Translating gives CASSFYTSGRVQQYV. The chain couples TRBV19 to TRBJ2-7, with 13 bases identical to TRBD2. In germline, CDR1 is LNHDA, CDR2 SQIVND (reference sequence). V shed 5 bases and J 8 bases; nucleotides not matched to a gene: 9. CDR3 length: 15 amino acids.

The rearrangement links TRBV11-2 to TRBJ1-1; TRBD1 matches 7 bases. V was pared by 5 bases and J by 0 bases, with 3 bases of the junction left unmatched. The CDR3 length is 14 residues. Germline V gene sequence: CDR1 SGHAT, CDR2 FQNNGV. This chain's CDR3 is CASSRGPLNTEAFF. CDR3 coding DNA: TGTGCCAGCAGCAGGGGGCCGCTGAACACTGAAGCTTTCTTT. The full variable domain, its missing parts supplied by reference TRBV11-2 and TRBJ1-1, is EAGVAQSPRYKIIEKRQSVAFWCNPISGHATLYWYQQILGQGPKLLIQFQNNGVVDDSQLPKDRFSAERLKGVDSTLKIQPAKLEDSAVYLCASSRGPLNTEAFFGQGTRLTVV.

The gene calls are TRBV23-1 and TRBJ2-5, with 7 bases aligning to TRBD2. TRBV23-1 is flagged as an ORF with uncertain function. Unmatched junction bases numbered 8, after V lost 0 bases and J lost 1 base. There are 17 residues in the CDR3. The CDR3 region is CASSQSWVAGPQETQYF. The DNA of the CDR3 is TGCGCCAGCAGTCAATCGTGGGTAGCGGGTCCCCAAGAGACCCAGTACTTC.

The V and J genes are TRBV5-5 and TRBJ2-5, with 10 bases aligning to TRBD2. Germline assignment: CDR1 SGHKS and CDR2 YYEKEE (reference sequence). J was trimmed by 0 bases and V by 5 bases; bases with no gene match: 7. This CDR3 contains 16 residues. The CDR3 here is CASSLLLAGYQETQYF. The CDR3 bases are TGTGCCAGCAGTCTCCTACTAGCGGGGTACCAAGAGACCCAGTACTTC.

CDR3 in DNA: TGCGCCAGCAGCCAAGATGCAGGTAGAGAGACCCAGTACTTC. The encoded protein is CASSQDAGRETQYF. V is TRBV4-3 and J is TRBJ2-5; no firm D call. Trimming took off 0 bases at V and 4 bases at J, with 9 bases between the two ends. The length of the CDR3 is 14 residues. Looked up from germline, CDR1 is LGHNA and CDR2 is YSLEER.

On this clone: Other DNA sequences from this sample encode an identical CDR3 as well. The J gene is TRBJ1-5, the V gene TRBV12-3 or TRBV12-4; D is perhaps TRBD1 (6 bases). The germline V and J ends were trimmed by 5 bases and 2 bases, with 7 bases remaining between them. The CDR3 is 13 residues long. The CDR3 region has the DNA TGTGCCAGCAGTCCAGGGGGCAATCAGCCCCAGCATTTT. Translation: CASSPGGNQPQHF.

The CDR3 DNA follows: TGTGCCACCCCACGGTGGGGAGCCCATAGAATTTACGAGCAGTACGTC. It translates to CATPRWGAHRIYEQYV. The V call is TRBV27, the J call TRBJ2-7; a possible D gene is TRBD2 (5 bases). The V gene's germline CDR1 is MNHEY and CDR2 SMNVEV (reference sequence). This CDR3 has 16 residues. Trimming left V 10 bases short and J 4 bases short, with 26 bases between.

The rearrangement joins TRBV27 to TRBJ2-1, with D unresolved. The germline V gene has CDR1 MNHEY and CDR2 SMNVEV (reference sequence). The germline V and J ends were trimmed by 2 bases and 9 bases, with 14 bases remaining between them. This CDR3 is 14 amino acids long. The chain's CDR3 is CASSLGSPFGEQFF. The CDR3 nucleotides read TGTGCCAGCAGTTTAGGGTCGCCTTTCGGTGAGCAGTTCTTC.

This chain connects TRBV3-1 (or the pseudogene TRBV3-2) to TRBJ2-1, with 10 bases identical to TRBD2. The CDR3 has 18 amino acids. CDR1 and CDR2 (germline): LGHDT, YNNKEL (reference sequence). Unmatched junction bases numbered 12, after V lost 0 bases and J lost 7 bases. This CDR3 is CASSQDAPSLAGRNEQFF. The CDR3 nucleotides read TGTGCCAGCAGCCAAGATGCCCCCTCACTAGCGGGAAGAAATGAGCAGTTCTTC.

CDR3 sequence (DNA): TGTGCCAGCAGCTTGGCCGGGACAGCCACAGATACGCAGTATTTT. Its translation is CASSLAGTATDTQYF. The rearrangement joins TRBV5-6 to TRBJ2-3, with 7 bases lining up with TRBD1. Germline trimming cut 0 bases from V and 2 bases from J; bases unmatched to any gene: 3. CDR3 length: 15 residues. From germline, CDR1 is SGHDT and CDR2 YYEEEE.

V is TRBV12-3 or TRBV12-4 and J is TRBJ1-1; a weak D match, TRBD1 (6 bases). This CDR3 region has 13 residues. Trimming left V 3 bases short and J 5 bases short, with 10 bases between. In DNA form, the CDR3 reads TGTGCCAGCAGTTTTGAAAGGGGGACTGAAGCTTTCTTT. It translates to CASSFERGTEAFF.

The V call is TRBV15, the J call TRBJ2-5; no clear D gene. From germline, CDR1 is LNHNV and CDR2 YYDKDF (reference sequence). The CDR3 runs to 16 residues. V was shortened by 1 base and J by 0 bases, with 12 bases between the two germline ends. The CDR3 DNA is TGTGCCACCAGCAGAGGGGTGCTGGGGAACCAAGAGACCCAGTACTTC. As protein: CATSRGVLGNQETQYF.

The J gene is TRBJ2-3, the V gene TRBV5-4; D perhaps matches TRBD2 (5 bases). V lost 0 bases, J lost 0 bases, and 11 bases lay in between. The CDR3 consists of 16 residues. From germline, CDR1 is SGHNT and CDR2 YYREEE (reference sequence). The CDR3 coding sequence is TGTGCCAGCAGCTTGGTGGGCAGGACTAGCACAGATACGCAGTATTTT. Translating it yields CASSLVGRTSTDTQYF.

This chain uses TRBV5-6 with TRBJ1-3; the D gene is possibly TRBD1 (5 bases). This CDR3 comprises 17 residues. The germline V gene encodes CDR1 SGHDT and CDR2 YYEEEE. V lost 0 bases, J lost 0 bases, and 13 bases lay in between. The CDR3 is CASSLGDGVDSGNTIYF. DNA for the CDR3: TGTGCCAGCAGCTTGGGGGACGGAGTCGACTCTGGAAACACCATATATTTT. Complete variable domain (other parts from reference TRBV5-6 and TRBJ1-3): DAGVTQSPTHLIKTRGQQVTLRCSPKSGHDTVSWYQQALGQGPQFIFQYYEEEERQRGNFPDRFSGHQFPNYSSELNVNALLLGDSALYLCASSLGDGVDSGNTIYFGEGSWLTVV.

The V gene is TRBV19, the J gene TRBJ1-2, with D possibly being TRBD1 (6 bases). Germline assignment: CDR1 LNHDA and CDR2 SQIVND (reference sequence). The CDR3 is 13 residues long. Trimming cost V 2 bases and J 7 bases, with 11 bases left between them. As DNA, the CDR3 is TGTGCCAGTAGTATACGGGGGCCAGGTGGCTACACCTTC. Translation gives CASSIRGPGGYTF. The complete variable domain, with remaining parts taken from reference TRBV19 and TRBJ1-2, reads DGGITQSPKYLFRKEGQNVTLSCEQNLNHDAMYWYRQDPGQGLRLIYYSQIVNDFQKGDIAEGYSVSREKKESFPLTVTSAQKNPTAFYLCASSIRGPGGYTFGSGTRLTVV.

This chain joins TRBV7-9 and TRBJ2-1; 8 bases are shared with TRBD2. The trim removed 5 bases at V and 4 bases at J, leaving 19 bases unmatched. CDR1 is SEHNR, CDR2 FQNEAQ, per germline (reference sequence). The CDR3 has 19 residues. The DNA of the CDR3 is TGTGCCAGCAGCCGAACTTTAACCGGGACTAGGGGCCTTTACAATGAGCAGTTCTTC. It yields the protein CASSRTLTGTRGLYNEQFF.

This clone was picked up a small number of times. V usage is TRBV6-5 and J usage is TRBJ2-3; weak D call: TRBD2 (6 bases). CDR3 length equals 13 residues. Trimming removed 6 bases at V and 4 bases at J, with 11 bases between. Germline values: CDR1 MNHEY, CDR2 SVGAGI. The CDR3 spells CASSIREADTQYF. The CDR3 region has the DNA TGTGCCAGCAGCATCAGGGAGGCAGATACGCAGTATTTT.

This chain links TRBV18 with TRBJ1-6, with TRBD1 matching 7 bases. J gave up 6 bases and V 3 bases, and 11 bases lay outside the gene matches. The CDR3 is 17 residues long. Germline CDR1 is KGHSH and CDR2 is LQKENI. Here the CDR3 DNA reads TGTGCCAGCTCACCGGGCCAGGACAGGCTAATTAATTCACCCCTCCACTTT. It codes for CASSPGQDRLINSPLHF. Drawing the rest from reference TRBV18 and TRBJ1-6, the complete variable domain is NAGVMQNPRHLVRRRGQEARLRCSPMKGHSHVYWYRQLPEEGLKFMVYLQKENIIDESGMPKERFSAEFPKEGPSILRIQQVVRGDSAAYFCASSPGQDRLINSPLHFGNGTRLTVT.

The chain has TRBV15 and TRBJ2-6; D unclear. The CDR3 is made up of 16 amino acids. Germline-derived CDR1 and CDR2 are LNHNV and YYDKDF (reference sequence). Trimming took 0 bases from V and 4 from J, leaving 10 bases between them. The CDR3 DNA is TGTGCCACCAGCAGAGATCGGAGTACCGGGGCCAACGTCCTGACTTTC. It codes for CATSRDRSTGANVLTF. Using reference TRBV15 and TRBJ2-6 for the parts outside the CDR3, the full variable domain is DAMVIQNPRYQVTQFGKPVTLSCSQTLNHNVMYWYQQKSSQAPKLLFHYYDKDFNNEADTPDNFQSRRPNTSFCFLDIRSPGLGDTAMYLCATSRDRSTGANVLTFGAGSRLTVL.

This sequence joins TRBV4-2 and TRBJ2-5, with D possibly being TRBD1 or TRBD2 (5 bases each). CDR1 is LGHNA, CDR2 YNFKEQ, per germline. V lost 0 bases, J lost 3 bases, and 11 bases lay in between. The CDR3 covers 15 residues. This chain's CDR3 is CASSQDPRGEETQYF. CDR3 in DNA: TGTGCCAGCAGCCAAGACCCCCGGGGCGAAGAGACCCAGTACTTC.

This chain joins TRBV9 and TRBJ2-2; no reliable D call. Germline V gene data show CDR1 as SGDLS and CDR2 as YYNGEE. V was pared by 1 base and J by 1 base, with 2 bases between. The CDR3 consists of 13 residues. The chain's CDR3 is CASSVQNTGELFF. As DNA, the CDR3 is TGTGCCAGCAGCGTACAGAACACCGGGGAGCTGTTTTTT.

This chain joins TRBV11-2 and TRBJ2-2; TRBD2 aligns across 8 bases. Per germline, CDR1 SGHAT and CDR2 FQNNGV. After removal of 2 bases from V and 7 bases from J, the junction contained 6 bases not matched to a gene. This CDR3 is built from 15 residues. CDR3 residues: CASSLWAGGDGELFF. The DNA of the CDR3 is TGTGCCAGCAGCTTATGGGCGGGAGGCGACGGGGAGCTGTTTTTT.